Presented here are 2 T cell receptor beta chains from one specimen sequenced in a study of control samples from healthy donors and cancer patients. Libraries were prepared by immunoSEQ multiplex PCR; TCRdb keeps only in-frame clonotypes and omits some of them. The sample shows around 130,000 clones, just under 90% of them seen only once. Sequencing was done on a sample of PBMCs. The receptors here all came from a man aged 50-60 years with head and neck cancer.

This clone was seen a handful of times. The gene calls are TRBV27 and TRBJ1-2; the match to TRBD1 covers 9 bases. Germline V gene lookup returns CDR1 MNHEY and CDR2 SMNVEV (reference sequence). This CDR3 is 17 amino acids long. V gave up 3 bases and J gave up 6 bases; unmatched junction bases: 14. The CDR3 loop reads CASSFSHWGQGKDGYTF. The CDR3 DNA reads TGTGCCAGCAGTTTCTCCCATTGGGGACAGGGAAAAGATGGCTACACCTTC.

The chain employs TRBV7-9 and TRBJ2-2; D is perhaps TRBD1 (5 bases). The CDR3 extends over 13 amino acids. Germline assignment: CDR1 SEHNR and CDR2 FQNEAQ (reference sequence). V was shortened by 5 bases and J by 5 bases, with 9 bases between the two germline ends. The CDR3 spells CASSPRETGELFF. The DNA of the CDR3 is TGTGCCAGCAGCCCCAGGGAAACCGGGGAGCTGTTTTTT.